Sequencing of this T cell receptor (beta chain) was carried out in a study of T cells in Graves' hyperthyroidism and ophthalmopathy. Background on the study: Peripheral blood was obtained at initial diagnosis, preceding any treatment.

Researchers took RNA transcripts and amplified the TCR beta CDR3 regions from them. First-round RT-PCR of the TCR CDR3 relied on the HTBI primer set. MiXCR, run by TCRdb on the multiplex PCR reads, gives a single entry per CDR3 protein. In the table there are about 640,000 distinct CDR3 sequences, around 20% of which are singletons. Ophthalmopathy in the patients scored at least 3 on Clinical Activity Score and at least 4 on NOSPECS grade, lasting under 3 months. The PBMCs were taken from roughly 9.3 ml of fresh peripheral blood. Trimming removed 5 bases from V and 2 bases from J, with 17 bases in between. Germline V lookup: CDR1 SQVTM, CDR2 ANQGSEA. There are 15 residues in the CDR3. This clonotype has only a few counts.

The chain links TRBV29-1 to TRBJ2-3; a possible D gene is TRBD2 (6 bases). This TCR was recovered from a young man with Graves' ophthalmopathy. Sequencing was carried out using blood. The CDR3 DNA reads as TGCAGCGTTTTCGCGGGGACGGGGAACACAGATACGCAGTATTTT. It is translated as CSVFAGTGNTDTQYF.